The 13 T cell receptor beta chains presented below share a single source sample, sequenced in a study of CD8 T cells in Susac syndrome. With random hexamers, reverse transcription was performed on about 0.5 to 1 ug of RNA. TCRdb fed the immunoSEQ multiplex PCR reads into MiXCR, producing one record per CDR3 protein. The sample has 200,000 or so distinct CDR3 sequences, approximately 90% seen once. Specimen: CD8+ T cells from PBMCs. These receptor sequences come from a human donor with multiple sclerosis.

The chain is built from TRBV2 and TRBJ1-1, with D tentatively TRBD1 (5 bases). The germline V and J ends were trimmed by 2 bases and 0 bases, with 13 bases remaining between them. The germline V gene encodes CDR1 SNHLY and CDR2 FYNNEI. This CDR3 has 16 amino acids. The CDR3 bases are TGTGCCAGCAGTGAATCTGGCTGGGGGATGAACACTGAAGCTTTCTTT. It specifies CASSESGWGMNTEAFF.

This CDR3 reads CASSQQGAISYEQYF. The CDR3 region has the DNA TGCGCCAGCAGTCAACAGGGGGCTATATCCTACGAGCAGTACTTC. V usage is TRBV23-1 and J usage is TRBJ2-7; 8 bases fit TRBD1. TRBV23-1 is an open reading frame, and its role is uncertain. The CDR3 has 15 amino acids. J gave up 1 base and V 2 bases, and 4 bases lay outside the gene matches.

The J gene is TRBJ1-1, the V gene TRBV5-4, with D possibly being TRBD1 (5 bases). V was clipped by 7 bases and J by 4 bases, with 14 bases between them. Germline CDR1 and CDR2: SGHNT and YYREEE (reference sequence). The CDR3 totals 13 residues. CDR3 sequence: CASRVGASTEAFF. CDR3 DNA: TGTGCCAGCCGGGTTGGGGCGAGCACTGAAGCTTTCTTT.

This clonotype came up once. The rearrangement links TRBV6-6 to TRBJ1-2, with 8 bases that match TRBD1. With 6 bases clipped from V and 10 bases from J, the junction kept 10 bases outside the gene matches. The CDR3 has 13 amino acids. Germline CDR1 and CDR2: MNHNY and SVGAGI (reference sequence). The CDR3: CASSQTGAKDYTF. CDR3 in DNA: TGTGCCAGCAGCCAGACAGGGGCAAAGGACTACACCTTC.

The genes are TRBV12-3 or TRBV12-4 and TRBJ1-2; a weak D match, TRBD1 (5 bases). This CDR3 region has 13 residues. Trimming cost V 5 bases and J 8 bases, with 15 bases left between them. The CDR3 spells CASSLGRSTGYTF. CDR3 nucleotide sequence: TGTGCCAGCAGTCTGGGACGTTCAACGGGCTACACCTTC.

This chain links TRBV15 with TRBJ2-3; D remains unclear. V dropped 1 base and J dropped 4 bases, with 6 bases sitting between them. CDR1 is LNHNV and CDR2 is YYDKDF in the germline V gene (reference sequence). The CDR3 runs 13 residues. The CDR3 DNA sequence: TGTGCCACCAGCAGAGTGGCTGCAGATACGCAGTATTTT. Protein sequence: CATSRVAADTQYF.

This chain uses TRBV7-9 with TRBJ1-1; TRBD1 is a possible D gene (5 bases). Germline assignment: CDR1 SEHNR and CDR2 FQNEAQ (reference sequence). V dropped 2 bases and J dropped 5 bases, with 12 bases sitting between them. The CDR3 loop spans 14 amino acids. The CDR3 loop reads CASSLSSGLTEAFF. Here the CDR3 DNA reads TGTGCCAGCAGCTTATCCTCAGGGCTGACTGAAGCTTTCTTT.

This clonotype appeared a single time. The chain is built from TRBV20-1 and TRBJ2-2, with unresolved D. CDR3 length equals 14 residues. Germline V gene data show CDR1 as DFQATT and CDR2 as SNEGSKA (reference sequence). Trimming removed 3 bases at V and 0 bases at J, with 8 bases between. The CDR3 sequence: CSASDASNTGELFF. DNA for the CDR3: TGCAGTGCTAGCGATGCGTCGAACACCGGGGAGCTGTTTTTT.

The chain uses TRBV19 and TRBJ2-1; tentative D call: TRBD2 (6 bases). The CDR3 runs 15 residues. Trimming took 6 bases from V and 6 from J, leaving 18 bases between them. Germline values: CDR1 LNHDA, CDR2 SQIVND (reference sequence). As DNA, the CDR3 is TGTGCCAGTAGCTCGGGACTCCCACATGGCAATGAGCAGTTCTTC. It specifies CASSSGLPHGNEQFF.

This chain links TRBV27 with TRBJ2-1; 7 nucleotides agree with TRBD1. Germline-derived CDR1 and CDR2 are MNHEY and SMNVEV (reference sequence). With 5 bases clipped from V and 9 bases from J, the junction kept 16 bases outside the gene matches. The CDR3 spans 16 residues. CDR3 sequence reads: CASSPPQGGTRGEQFF. In nucleotides, the CDR3 is TGTGCCAGCAGTCCCCCCCAAGGGGGCACCAGGGGTGAGCAGTTCTTC.

The rearrangement joins TRBV18 to TRBJ1-2; D possibly corresponds to TRBD1 (6 bases). The V gene's germline CDR1 is KGHSH and CDR2 LQKENI. The V and J ends lost 6 bases and 1 base respectively, with 12 bases between them. The CDR3 is 14 amino acids. As DNA, the CDR3 is TGTGCCAGCTCCGAAACAGGGAGTAACTATGGCTACACCTTC. It translates to CASSETGSNYGYTF. Supplemented by reference TRBV18 and TRBJ1-2, the full variable domain reads NAGVMQNPRHLVRRRGQEARLRCSPMKGHSHVYWYRQLPEEGLKFMVYLQKENIIDESGMPKERFSAEFPKEGPSILRIQQVVRGDSAAYFCASSETGSNYGYTFGSGTRLTVV.

The chain recombines TRBV7-9 with TRBJ1-2; D remains ambiguous. This CDR3 is 13 amino acids long. With 0 bases removed from V and 3 bases from J, the gap between germline ends came to 5 bases. Germline V gene sequence: CDR1 SEHNR, CDR2 FQNEAQ (reference sequence). The CDR3 reads CASSLAEDYGYTF. CDR3 bases: TGTGCCAGCAGCTTAGCAGAAGACTATGGCTACACCTTC.

The chain has TRBV27 and TRBJ2-5; no clear D. The germline CDR1 and CDR2 sequences are MNHEY and SMNVEV (reference sequence). Trimming stripped 4 bases from V and 3 bases from J, with 12 bases between. The CDR3 contains 14 residues. CDR3 in amino acids: CASSSDRFEETQYF. The DNA of the CDR3 is TGTGCCAGCAGTTCGGACCGGTTTGAAGAGACCCAGTACTTC.